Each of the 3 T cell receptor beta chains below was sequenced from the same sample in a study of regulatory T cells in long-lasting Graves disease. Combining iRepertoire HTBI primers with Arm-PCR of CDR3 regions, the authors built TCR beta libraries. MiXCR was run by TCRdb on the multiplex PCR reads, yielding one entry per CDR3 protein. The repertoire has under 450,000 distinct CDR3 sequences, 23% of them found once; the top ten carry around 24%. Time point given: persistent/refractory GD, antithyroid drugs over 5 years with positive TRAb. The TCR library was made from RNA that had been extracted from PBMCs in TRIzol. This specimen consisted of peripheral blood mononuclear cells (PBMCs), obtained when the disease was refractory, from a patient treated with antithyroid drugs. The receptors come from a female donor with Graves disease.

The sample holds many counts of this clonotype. The CDR3 region is CASSLGGRSGAGYTF. The CDR3 coding sequence is TGTGCCAGCAGCTTAGGGGGGCGGTCAGGGGCTGGCTACACCTTC. The chain recombines TRBV7-2 with TRBJ1-2; D possibly corresponds to TRBD1 (6 bases). CDR3 length equals 15 residues. Germline-derived CDR1 and CDR2 are SGHTA and FQGNSA. V shed 1 base and J shed 7 bases, with 16 bases lying between them.

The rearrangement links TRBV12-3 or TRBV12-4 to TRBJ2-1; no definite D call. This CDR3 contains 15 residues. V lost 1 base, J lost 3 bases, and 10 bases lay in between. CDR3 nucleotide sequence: TGTGCCAGCAGTTTAGAAGAGTTCAGCTACAATGAGCAGTTCTTC. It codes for CASSLEEFSYNEQFF.

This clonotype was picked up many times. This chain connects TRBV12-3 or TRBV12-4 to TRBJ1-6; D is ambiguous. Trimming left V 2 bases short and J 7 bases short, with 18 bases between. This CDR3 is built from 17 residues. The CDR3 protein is CASSLNPRPGQNSPLHF. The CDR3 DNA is TGTGCCAGCAGTTTAAACCCTCGACCCGGGCAGAATTCACCCCTCCACTTT.